The rows below give T cell receptor beta chains drawn from one sample of a study of CD8+ T cells in alopecia areata. Repertoires were generated with immunoSEQ multiplex PCR, while TCRdb's copy carries only in-frame clones and drops some. The sample consists of around 210,000 clones, over 60% of them appearing once. Sequenced material: CD4+ T cells sorted from blood, taken at week 4, from a patient treated with tofacitinib. These receptor sequences come from a human donor with alopecia areata. CDR3s include the opening cysteine and the closing phenylalanine or tryptophan. The order of the fields is V gene, J gene, D gene, clone size, CDR3 protein, CDR3 DNA. D genes are given only for firm matches. Some rows mark clone size as missing; the rest say once, few, many or name a class of expanded clone.

TRBV7-3,TRBJ2-1,-,-,CASSWSGQRDEQFF,TGTGCCAGCAGCTGGTCGGGGCAGCGAGATGAGCAGTTCTTC
TRBV7-8,TRBJ2-7,-,few,CASSSLYEQYF,TGTGCCAGCAGCTCCCTCTACGAGCAGTACTTC
TRBV27,TRBJ2-6,-,-,CASSLGVGGANVLTF,TGTGCCAGCAGTTTAGGGGTAGGTGGGGCCAACGTCCTGACTTTC
TRBV7-9,TRBJ1-1,TRBD1,few,CASSQTGVAEAFF,TGTGCCAGCAGCCAAACAGGGGTGGCTGAAGCTTTCTTT
TRBV27,TRBJ2-1,-,-,CASTNSDGNEQFF,TGTGCCAGCACCAACTCGGACGGGAATGAGCAGTTCTTC
TRBV30,TRBJ1-1,-,-,CAWNRDREAFF,TGTGCCTGGAATCGAGACAGGGAAGCTTTCTTT
TRBV19,TRBJ2-2,TRBD2,-,CASSMSLGLAGNTGELFF,TGTGCCAGTAGTATGTCGCTCGGGCTAGCGGGGAACACCGGGGAGCTGTTTTTT
TRBV29-1,TRBJ2-2,-,few,CSTAQGPGELFF,TGCAGCACAGCACAGGGCCCCGGGGAGCTGTTTTTT
TRBV11-2,TRBJ2-7,TRBD1,-,CASSLPGGTGNFYEQYF,TGTGCCAGCAGCTTACCCGGAGGGACAGGGAATTTTTACGAGCAGTACTTC
TRBV6-6,TRBJ2-2,-,-,CASSSFRIGELFF,TGTGCCAGCAGCTCCTTCCGGATCGGGGAGCTGTTTTTT
TRBV5-1,TRBJ2-2,-,-,CASSSGTSAGELFF,TGCGCCAGCAGTTCCGGGACATCCGCCGGGGAGCTGTTTTTT